The 12 T cell receptor beta chains presented below share a single source sample, sequenced in a study of cytomegalovirus exposure and HLA in healthy donors. The primer mix had 60 Vbeta and 13 Jbeta primers. Generated by immunoSEQ multiplex PCR, the TCRdb table keeps only in-frame clones and is missing some. The table has approximately 100,000 clones, roughly 80% seen once. The sample comprised PBMCs. These receptors originate from a man in his 60s in good health and CMV-seronegative.

This chain joins TRBV7-9 and TRBJ2-5; TRBD2 matches at 8 bases. This CDR3 has 16 residues. V was clipped by 8 bases and J by 1 base; unmatched bases: 12. The germline V gene encodes CDR1 SEHNR and CDR2 FQNEAQ (reference sequence). The chain's CDR3 is CASGRGDLNGQETQYF. In nucleotides, the CDR3 is TGTGCCAGCGGGCGGGGGGATTTGAACGGCCAAGAGACCCAGTACTTC.

This sequence joins TRBV14 and TRBJ2-3; no reliable D call. The CDR3 contains 12 residues. Germline V gene sequence: CDR1 SGHDN, CDR2 FVKESK. The V end was cut by 4 bases, the J end by 5 bases, with 7 bases between. The CDR3 coding sequence is TGTGCCAGCAGCCCCCCCGGAGATACGCAGTATTTT. Its translation: CASSPPGDTQYF.

This clone was recorded a few times. V gene TRBV7-2 combines with J gene TRBJ1-6; D is unresolved. Germline CDR1 is SGHTA and CDR2 is FQGNSA. The CDR3 spans 16 residues. Trimming took 1 base from V and 6 from J, leaving 13 bases between them. The CDR3 spells CASSLGGLSGNSPLHF. CDR3 DNA sequence: TGTGCCAGCAGCTTAGGCGGGCTATCGGGTAATTCACCCCTCCACTTT. The entire variable domain, with the rest obtained from reference TRBV7-2 and TRBJ1-6, is as follows: GAGVSQSPSNKVTEKGKDVELRCDPISGHTALYWYRQSLGQGLEFLIYFQGNSAPDKSGLPSDRFSAERTGGSVSTLTIQRTQQEDSAVYLCASSLGGLSGNSPLHFGNGTRLTVT.

The V call is TRBV4-1, the J call TRBJ2-5; TRBD1 agrees at 7 bases. V gave up 4 bases and J gave up 4 bases; unmatched junction bases: 12. Germline assignment: CDR1 MGHRA and CDR2 YSYEKL. CDR3 length: 16 residues. CDR3 in DNA: TGCGCCAGCAGCCGGAAGCAGGGGGAAATGGGAGAGACCCAGTACTTC. It specifies CASSRKQGEMGETQYF.

CDR3 protein: CASILSGGQNTGELFF. The CDR3 DNA reads as TGTGCCAGCATCCTTAGCGGGGGGCAAAACACCGGGGAGCTGTTTTTT. The chain carries TRBV28 and TRBJ2-2; 10 bases line up with TRBD2. V lost 7 bases and J lost 2; bases outside the gene matches: 7. The germline V gene has CDR1 MDHEN and CDR2 SYDVKM. The CDR3 runs 16 residues.

Remarks on this clone: At one of its ends the junction is not consistent with the germline gene, which may arise from a read error. Other DNA sequences in the same sample also yield this CDR3. The genes are TRBV4-1 and TRBJ2-2; D might be TRBD2 (6 bases). Germline V gives CDR1 MGHRA, CDR2 YSYEKL. This CDR3 has 22 amino acids. The CDR3 coding sequence is TGCGCCAGCAGCCACCGAGGGGCCGGGAGCCTCCCCTTTTATCCCGCAACCGGAGAGCTGTTTTTT. Translating gives CASSHRGAGSLPFYPATGELFF.

The J gene is TRBJ2-7, the V gene TRBV7-8, with 7 bases identical to TRBD1. The CDR3 loop spans 14 amino acids. CDR1 is SGHVS, CDR2 FQNEAQ, per germline. J was trimmed by 6 bases and V by 3 bases; bases with no gene match: 8. CDR3: CASSFAGTEGEQYF. CDR3 DNA: TGTGCCAGCAGCTTTGCCGGGACAGAGGGCGAGCAGTACTTC.

The rearrangement links TRBV20-1 to TRBJ2-2; the D is unclear. Trimming stripped 2 bases from V and 7 bases from J, with 5 bases between. This CDR3 spans 11 amino acids. From germline, CDR1 is DFQATT and CDR2 SNEGSKA (reference sequence). The CDR3 sequence is CSARNSGELFF. CDR3 nucleotide sequence: TGCAGTGCTAGAAATAGCGGGGAGCTGTTTTTT.

CDR3 nucleotide sequence: TGTGCCAGCAGCTTAGAGGGGCTGAATTCACCCCTCCACTTT. The encoded protein is CASSLEGLNSPLHF. J is TRBJ1-6 and V is TRBV7-2; D might be TRBD1 (5 bases). CDR3 length: 14 residues. Per germline, CDR1 SGHTA and CDR2 FQGNSA. Trimming took off 1 base at V and 7 bases at J, with 8 bases between the two ends.

The chain is built from TRBV4-1 and TRBJ1-2, with a possible D match to TRBD1 (5 bases). V was cut by 3 bases and J by 3 bases, with 14 bases left in between. There are 15 residues in the CDR3. In germline, CDR1 is MGHRA, CDR2 YSYEKL. CDR3 nucleotides: TGCGCCAGCAGCCAGACGGGGGGAAATGACTATGGCTACACCTTC. Protein: CASSQTGGNDYGYTF.

V and J are TRBV5-4 and TRBJ2-7; D unclear. This CDR3 has 13 residues. Germline assignment: CDR1 SGHNT and CDR2 YYREEE (reference sequence). Trimming took 3 bases from V and 1 from J, leaving 8 bases between them. For the CDR3, the DNA is TGTGCCAGCAGCTCCTTAGCTTCCTACGAGCAGTACTTC. Translated, it gives CASSSLASYEQYF.

This sequence joins TRBV7-2 and TRBJ1-5, with no clear D. Germline CDR1 SGHTA, CDR2 FQGNSA. Deletions cut 4 bases from V and 3 bases from J, with 10 bases between. CDR3 size: 14 residues. The CDR3 DNA follows: TGTGCCAGCAGCTCTCCGGGAGCCAATCAGCCCCAGCATTTT. This encodes CASSSPGANQPQHF.